This entry lists 5 T cell receptor beta chains sequenced from one sample in a study of T cells in Graves' hyperthyroidism and ophthalmopathy. From RNA transcripts, TCR beta CDR3 regions were amplified. The TCR CDR3 was amplified in a first-round RT-PCR using the HTBI primer set. TCRdb re-called the multiplex PCR reads through MiXCR, storing one row per CDR3 protein. The data show 530,000 or so distinct CDR3 sequences, approximately 17% seen once. Sequencing was done on a sample of blood. The receptors derive from a young woman with Graves' ophthalmopathy.

Of note for this clonotype: This could be a read error, since a much larger clone is one nucleotide away. The V and J genes are TRBV6-2 or TRBV6-3 and TRBJ2-7, with D possibly matching TRBD2 (5 bases). The germline V gene has CDR1 MNHEY and CDR2 SVGEGT. V lost 7 bases, J lost 0 bases, and 16 bases lay in between. This CDR3 contains 15 residues. In DNA, the CDR3 is TGTGCCAGCACCCCGGGGAACCCGAGCTCCTACGAGCAGTACTTC. Protein: CASTPGNPSSYEQYF.

Remarks on this clonotype: An end of the junction does not agree with germline; a read error may underlie this. This chain uses TRBV5-1 with TRBJ1-3, with 8 nucleotides matching TRBD1. The CDR3 covers 14 residues. Germline-derived CDR1 and CDR2 are SGHRS and YFSETQ. The DNA for the CDR3 is TGCGCCAGCGCTCCATGGCAGGGGGCTTCTACCATATACTTT. Translated, it gives CASAPWQGASTIYF.

This clonotype has a count of ten or more. The chain employs TRBV6-2 or TRBV6-3 and TRBJ1-1; D possibly corresponds to TRBD1 (5 bases). Looked up from germline, CDR1 is MNHEY and CDR2 is SVGEGT. The CDR3 consists of 15 residues. V lost 2 bases to trimming and J lost 1 base, with 11 bases between them. CDR3 nucleotides: TGTGCCAGCAGTTACGGTACGGGGGGGAACACTGAAGCTTTCTTT. Translating gives CASSYGTGGNTEAFF.

The chain is built from TRBV4-3 and TRBJ1-6; D call uncertain. V was cut by 5 bases and J by 6 bases, with 14 bases left in between. CDR1 is LGHNA, CDR2 YSLEER, per germline. The CDR3 totals 15 residues. CDR3 in amino acids: CASSVEGNGNSPLHF. The CDR3 DNA reads as TGCGCCAGCAGCGTCGAAGGGAACGGTAATTCACCCCTCCACTTT.

This clonotype was seen ten or more times. The V gene is TRBV6-2 or TRBV6-3, the J gene TRBJ1-1; 8 nucleotides align to TRBD1. The CDR3 has 14 amino acids. Germline assignment: CDR1 MNHEY and CDR2 SVGEGT. The trim removed 7 bases at V and 0 bases at J, leaving 4 bases unmatched. DNA for the CDR3: TGTGCCAGCAACCTGGACAGGGTGAACACTGAAGCTTTCTTT. It yields the protein CASNLDRVNTEAFF.